The 2 T cell receptor beta chains presented below share a single source sample, sequenced in a study of T cell repertoires in cytomegalovirus infection. In TCRdb, the reads were re-called with MiXCR into one record per CDR3 protein. The table lists some 280,000 distinct CDR3 sequences, approximately 13% of them singletons, with 7.5% to 10% in the top ten. The sample was PBMCs. Source of these receptors: a human donor in good health (CMV status not recorded). Some clones in this sample may be carry-over from other donors' samples.

At least ten counts were recorded for this clonotype. This chain joins TRBV7-2 and TRBJ1-4; no reliable D call. Germline V CDR1 and CDR2: SGHTA, FQGNSA. This CDR3 has 13 residues. V lost 6 bases, J lost 6 bases, and 11 bases lay in between. The chain's CDR3 is CASSYMRDEKLFF. The CDR3 nucleotides read TGTGCCAGCAGTTATATGAGGGATGAAAAACTGTTTTTT. Full variable domain (rest looked up from reference TRBV7-2 and TRBJ1-4): GAGVSQSPSNKVTEKGKDVELRCDPISGHTALYWYRQSLGQGLEFLIYFQGNSAPDKSGLPSDRFSAERTGGSVSTLTIQRTQQEDSAVYLCASSYMRDEKLFFGSGTQLSVL.

The chain has TRBV4-1 and TRBJ2-5, with TRBD1 matching 9 bases. V lost 0 bases, J lost 6 bases, and 8 bases stayed unmatched. The CDR3 spans 16 residues. Germline CDR1 reads MGHRA; CDR2 reads YSYEKL. As DNA, the CDR3 is TGCGCCAGCAGCCAAGAGGGGACAGGGACGAGGCAGACCCAGTACTTC. Protein: CASSQEGTGTRQTQYF.